These 13 T cell receptor beta chains share one sample of origin, sequenced in a study of CD8 T cells in Susac syndrome. RNA in amounts of 0.5 to 1 ug was reverse transcribed with random hexamers. One entry per CDR3 protein, called by TCRdb with MiXCR from the immunoSEQ multiplex PCR reads. Among about 100,000 distinct CDR3 sequences listed, around 95% were seen once. Sequenced material: CD8+ T cells from PBMCs. The source is a human donor with Susac syndrome.

The CDR3 DNA is TGTGCCAGCAGCTTTGGAACAGGGGGCCTAGAGACCCAGTACTTC. Translated: CASSFGTGGLETQYF. The V and J genes are TRBV11-2 and TRBJ2-5; 9 bases match TRBD1. The V and J ends lost 3 bases and 4 bases, in that order; junction bases with no gene match: 6. Germline CDR1 reads SGHAT; CDR2 reads FQNNGV. The CDR3 runs 15 residues.

The rearrangement links TRBV28 to TRBJ2-5; TRBD2 matches at 7 bases. In germline, CDR1 is MDHEN, CDR2 SYDVKM. J gave up 1 base and V 4 bases, and 6 bases lay outside the gene matches. The CDR3 is 15 residues long. The CDR3 DNA is TGTGCCAGCAGTTATACTAGCGCCCTCCAAGAGACCCAGTACTTC. It specifies CASSYTSALQETQYF.

The J gene is TRBJ1-1, the V gene TRBV27, with D possibly TRBD1 on 5 matching bases. Germline V gene sequence: CDR1 MNHEY, CDR2 SMNVEV (reference sequence). The CDR3 sequence is 13 residues long. Trimming shortened V by 7 bases and J by 5 bases, and 14 bases separated the two germline ends. Written as DNA, the CDR3 is TGTGCCAGCAAAGGGGACGGAATGACTGAAGCTTTCTTT. Translating it yields CASKGDGMTEAFF.

The chain recombines TRBV7-9 with TRBJ2-1; 10 bases fit TRBD1. This CDR3 has 15 amino acids. CDR1 is SEHNR, CDR2 FQNEAQ, per germline (reference sequence). V gave up 0 bases and J gave up 8 bases; unmatched junction bases: 4. CDR3 nucleotide sequence: TGTGCCAGCAGCTTAGCGTCGGGACAGGGGTATGAGCAGTTCTTC. Protein product: CASSLASGQGYEQFF.

This rearrangement joins TRBV5-4 to TRBJ2-1; D tentatively reads TRBD1 or TRBD2 (6 bases each). V gave up 7 bases and J gave up 5 bases, with 13 bases separating them. Germline lookup yields CDR1 SGHNT and CDR2 YYREEE (reference sequence). This CDR3 spans 13 amino acids. The CDR3 here is CASRGPPNNEQFF. DNA for the CDR3: TGTGCCAGCCGGGGGCCACCGAACAATGAGCAGTTCTTC.

This clonotype has just one count. The chain is built from TRBV27 and TRBJ1-2, with D unresolved. V lost 7 bases and J lost 8, with 14 bases in between. In germline, CDR1 is MNHEY, CDR2 SMNVEV (reference sequence). This CDR3 has 12 amino acids. The CDR3, as DNA: TGTGCCAGCACAACTCCCCCACGAGGCTACACCTTC. Amino acid sequence: CASTTPPRGYTF.

For the CDR3, the DNA is TGTGCCAGCAGTCTCCGAGGAAACTATGGCTACACCTTC. This encodes CASSLRGNYGYTF. V and J are TRBV27 and TRBJ1-2, with D uncertain. Per germline, CDR1 MNHEY and CDR2 SMNVEV (reference sequence). The CDR3 length is 13 residues. V was trimmed by 5 bases and J by 2 bases, leaving 9 bases between them.

This clonotype showed up just once. The chain couples TRBV2 to TRBJ2-1; the D gene is possibly TRBD2 (5 bases). The V end was cut by 6 bases, the J end by 1 base, with 10 bases between. This CDR3 is 14 amino acids long. Germline V lookup: CDR1 SNHLY, CDR2 FYNNEI. The CDR3 nucleotides are TGTGCCAGCAGGACCTGGGAGTCCTACAATGAGCAGTTCTTC. Its protein is CASRTWESYNEQFF.

The V gene is TRBV27, the J gene TRBJ1-2, with 10 bases aligning to TRBD1. This CDR3 region has 15 residues. V was pared by 6 bases and J by 4 bases, with 8 bases of the junction left unmatched. From germline, CDR1 is MNHEY and CDR2 SMNVEV (reference sequence). The CDR3 loop reads CASSPGQGISYGYTF. CDR3 DNA: TGTGCCAGCAGCCCGGGACAGGGGATAAGCTATGGCTACACCTTC.

The chain couples TRBV4-1 to TRBJ1-1; possible D gene TRBD1, 5 bases. CDR3 length: 14 residues. The germline V gene has CDR1 MGHRA and CDR2 YSYEKL. The V end was cut by 6 bases, the J end by 1 base, with 12 bases between. The CDR3 loop is CASRQAPGNTEAFF. Here the CDR3 DNA reads TGCGCCAGCAGACAGGCTCCCGGGAACACTGAAGCTTTCTTT.

The chain has TRBV20-1 and TRBJ2-2; D remains ambiguous. The CDR3 has 12 amino acids. Germline V gives CDR1 DFQATT, CDR2 SNEGSKA (reference sequence). V lost 8 bases and J 0 bases, leaving 7 bases between the germline ends. This chain's CDR3 is CSTYANTGELFF. The DNA of the CDR3 is TGCAGTACATACGCGAACACCGGGGAGCTGTTTTTT.

V and J are TRBV5-4 and TRBJ2-5, with TRBD2 identical over 7 bases. This CDR3 has 15 residues. V dropped 1 base and J dropped 5; count of bases not matched to a gene: 8. Germline CDR1 is SGHNT and CDR2 is YYREEE (reference sequence). DNA of the CDR3: TGTGCCAGCAGCTTGTGGGGGGGAGGCGGCGAGACCCAGTACTTC. Amino acids: CASSLWGGGGETQYF.

Here the CDR3 DNA reads TGTGCCAGCTCACCACCAGGGAGGGCGGAGACCCAGTACTTC. Translating it yields CASSPPGRAETQYF. V usage is TRBV18 and J usage is TRBJ2-5; 7 bases agree with TRBD2. The CDR3 extends over 14 amino acids. Germline V gene data show CDR1 as KGHSH and CDR2 as LQKENI. The trim removed 0 bases at V and 5 bases at J, leaving 3 bases unmatched.